One sample yielded the 23 T cell receptor beta chains listed below, sequenced in a study of blood T cell repertoires in COVID-19. Profiling relied on immunoSEQ multiplex PCR, and the TCRdb table lists in-frame clones only, not all of them. In the table there are 45,000 to 65,000 clones, around 86% of which are singletons. The sequenced material came from peripheral blood. The receptors were sampled from a man aged 50-60 years with active COVID-19.

The chain combines TRBV2 with TRBJ1-2; perhaps TRBD1 as D (6 bases). V was cut by 6 bases and J by 8 bases, with 10 bases left in between. The CDR3 has 11 amino acids. The V gene's germline CDR1 is SNHLY and CDR2 FYNNEI. CDR3 bases: TGTGCCAGCAGGGACAGCACGGGCTACACCTTC. This encodes CASRDSTGYTF. Based on the CDR3 plus reference TRBV2 and TRBJ1-2, the full variable domain is EPEVTQTPSHQVTQMGQEVILRCVPISNHLYFYWYRQILGQKVEFLVSFYNNEISEKSEIFDDQFSVERPDGSNFTLKIRSTKLEDSAMYFCASRDSTGYTFGSGTRLTVV.

This clone was counted only a few times. This chain uses TRBV5-6 with TRBJ2-7, with unresolved D. CDR3 length: 11 amino acids. Germline V gene lookup returns CDR1 SGHDT and CDR2 YYEEEE. V lost 1 base and J 6 bases, leaving 5 bases between the germline ends. The DNA of the CDR3 is TGTGCCAGCAGCTTGTCCGTCGAGCAGTACTTC. Protein sequence: CASSLSVEQYF.

Comments on this clone: The identical CDR3 is also encoded by other nucleotide sequences in the sample. This chain connects TRBV5-6 to TRBJ2-7, with D unresolved. The V gene's germline CDR1 is SGHDT and CDR2 YYEEEE. This CDR3 has 14 residues. V lost 2 bases and J 0 bases, leaving 9 bases between the germline ends. The CDR3 loop reads CASSLGRSSYEQYF. In nucleotides, the CDR3 is TGTGCCAGCAGCTTAGGCAGGTCCTCCTACGAGCAGTACTTC.

This clone was counted a few times. The chain has TRBV27 and TRBJ1-5, with TRBD1 matching over 7 bases. The V and J ends lost 5 bases and 3 bases, in that order; junction bases with no gene match: 4. The CDR3 sequence is 14 residues long. Germline-derived CDR1 and CDR2 are MNHEY and SMNVEV (reference sequence). Here the CDR3 DNA reads TGTGCCAGCAGTCCCGGACAGGACAATCAGCCCCAGCATTTT. The encoded protein is CASSPGQDNQPQHF.

V and J are TRBV6-2 or TRBV6-3 and TRBJ2-7; 7 nucleotides match TRBD2. Germline assignment: CDR1 MNHEY and CDR2 SVGEGT. Trimming took 4 bases from V and 1 from J; bases not matched to a gene: 10. The length of the CDR3 is 16 residues. CDR3 DNA: TGTGCCAGCAGTTGGTTCGGGGGGACCTTATCCTACGAGCAGTACTTC. This translates into CASSWFGGTLSYEQYF.

The rearrangement joins TRBV6-1 to TRBJ2-3, with TRBD2 matching over 15 bases. The V gene end was trimmed by 4 bases and the J gene end by 1 base; junction bases not matched to a gene: 6. The CDR3 extends over 18 amino acids. Germline V CDR1 and CDR2: MNHNS, SASEGT. The CDR3 DNA reads as TGTGCCAGCAGTGCAGGGACTAGCGGGAGGCACGGCACAGATACGCAGTATTTT. Amino acid sequence: CASSAGTSGRHGTDTQYF.

The chain uses TRBV7-2 and TRBJ2-7, with 9 bases matching TRBD1. Germline V CDR1 and CDR2: SGHTA, FQGNSA. The V segment lost 0 bases and the J segment 4 bases; nucleotides outside the gene matches: 4. The CDR3 has 15 residues. CDR3 sequence: CASSLAGTGNYEQYF. In nucleotides, the CDR3 is TGTGCCAGCAGCTTAGCCGGGACAGGGAATTACGAGCAGTACTTC.

Of note for this clone: This CDR3 is also generated by other DNA sequences in the sample. This chain connects TRBV4-3 to TRBJ2-5; 10 positions match TRBD2. The CDR3 has 16 residues. Trimming removed 2 bases from V and 4 bases from J; junction bases left unmatched: 7. Germline loops: CDR1 LGHNA, CDR2 YSLEER. CDR3 sequence reads: CASSQIAGGGGETQYF. The CDR3 coding sequence is TGCGCCAGCAGCCAAATAGCGGGGGGCGGGGGAGAGACCCAGTACTTC.

The rearrangement uses TRBV3-1 (or the pseudogene TRBV3-2) and TRBJ2-2, with D perhaps matching TRBD1 (6 bases). The CDR3 runs to 15 residues. V lost 4 bases to trimming and J lost 0 bases, with 9 bases between them. CDR1 and CDR2 (germline): LGHDT, YNNKEL (reference sequence). The CDR3 DNA is TGTGCCAGCAGCCCCGACAGGACGAACACCGGGGAGCTGTTTTTT. It specifies CASSPDRTNTGELFF.

J is TRBJ2-2 and V is TRBV2, with TRBD1 as a possible D gene (6 bases). Germline CDR1 is SNHLY and CDR2 is FYNNEI. The CDR3 totals 13 residues. The V end was cut by 7 bases, the J end by 5 bases, with 11 bases between. This CDR3 reads CASTLQGTGELFF. The CDR3, as DNA: TGTGCCAGCACCTTACAGGGAACCGGGGAGCTGTTTTTT.

The chain joins TRBV24-1 to TRBJ2-5; tentative D call: TRBD1 (6 bases). The ends were cut back, 12 bases at V and 2 bases at J, with 15 bases in the middle. The CDR3 contains 13 residues. The germline V gene encodes CDR1 KGHDR and CDR2 SFDVKD. The DNA for the CDR3 is TGTGCCCCCCCCAGGGGAGTTCAAGAGACCCAGTACTTC. The encoded protein is CAPPRGVQETQYF.

The gene calls are TRBV6-2 or TRBV6-3 and TRBJ2-1; 10 nucleotides agree with TRBD2. The CDR3 is made up of 16 amino acids. Trimming cost V 0 bases and J 5 bases; bases outside gene matches: 4. From germline, CDR1 is MNHEY and CDR2 SVGEGT. CDR3 coding DNA: TGTGCCAGCAGTTACTCTCTAGCGGGGGTGCACAATGAGCAGTTCTTC. This gives the protein CASSYSLAGVHNEQFF.

The chain is built from TRBV6-2 or TRBV6-3 and TRBJ2-1; tentative D call: TRBD2 (6 bases). In germline, CDR1 is MNHEY, CDR2 SVGEGT. V lost 0 bases, J lost 4 bases, and 7 bases lay in between. The CDR3 is 14 residues long. Here the CDR3 DNA reads TGTGCCAGCAGTTACTCTAGCGGTTACAATGAGCAGTTCTTC. Amino acid sequence: CASSYSSGYNEQFF.

The rearrangement joins TRBV27 to TRBJ1-1; D gene unclear. This CDR3 contains 15 residues. Germline loops: CDR1 MNHEY, CDR2 SMNVEV (reference sequence). The V and J ends lost 6 bases and 1 base respectively, with 15 bases between them. The CDR3 nucleotides read TGTGCCAGCAGCTGGGATGGGAGACCGAACACTGAAGCTTTCTTT. Its protein is CASSWDGRPNTEAFF.

V and J are TRBV6-5 and TRBJ1-4, with TRBD1 identical over 7 bases. The CDR3 extends over 11 amino acids. Looked up from germline, CDR1 is MNHEY and CDR2 is SVGAGI. J lost 13 bases, V lost 8 bases, and 7 bases had no gene match. CDR3 sequence: CASQQGRGLFF. CDR3 DNA: TGTGCCAGCCAACAGGGGCGAGGACTGTTTTTT.

The J gene is TRBJ1-6, the V gene TRBV14; D is perhaps TRBD1 (6 bases). The CDR3 runs 13 residues. Germline V gives CDR1 SGHDN, CDR2 FVKESK. V lost 6 bases and J lost 8, with 11 bases in between. This CDR3 is CASSRPGDSPLHF. The CDR3 region has the DNA TGTGCCAGCAGTCGTCCAGGGGATTCACCCCTCCACTTT. The complete variable domain, with remaining parts taken from reference TRBV14 and TRBJ1-6, reads EAGVTQFPSHSVIEKGQTVTLRCDPISGHDNLYWYRRVMGKEIKFLLHFVKESKQDESGMPNNRFLAERTGGTYSTLKVQPAELEDSGVYFCASSRPGDSPLHFGNGTRLTVT.

This clone appeared once. V usage is TRBV19 and J usage is TRBJ2-5, with 7 bases lining up with TRBD2. This CDR3 has 15 amino acids. V shed 7 bases and J 0 bases; nucleotides not matched to a gene: 8. The germline gives CDR1 LNHDA, CDR2 SQIVND (reference sequence). The CDR3 DNA sequence: TGTGCCAGTACCCCAGGGACTACCCACCAAGAGACCCAGTACTTC. The encoded protein is CASTPGTTHQETQYF.

This clone was recorded only once. This sequence joins TRBV9 and TRBJ2-3; 13 positions agree with TRBD2. CDR1 is SGDLS, CDR2 YYNGEE, per germline. After removal of 3 bases from V and 7 bases from J, the junction contained 11 bases not matched to a gene. This CDR3 contains 17 residues. CDR3 residues: CASSAHPGTSGMNTQYF. The CDR3 nucleotides read TGTGCCAGCAGCGCCCATCCCGGGACTAGCGGGATGAATACGCAGTATTTT.

This chain connects TRBV9 to TRBJ2-7, with 10 bases that match TRBD1. The CDR3 is 16 amino acids. Germline CDR1 is SGDLS and CDR2 is YYNGEE. The V and J ends lost 2 bases and 2 bases, in that order; junction bases with no gene match: 7. Here the CDR3 reads CASSVSPGTGAYEQYF. In DNA, the CDR3 is TGTGCCAGCAGCGTCTCCCCGGGGACAGGGGCCTACGAGCAGTACTTC.

The V and J genes are TRBV19 and TRBJ1-1; D remains ambiguous. V was clipped by 1 base and J by 9 bases, with 9 bases between them. Looked up from germline, CDR1 is LNHDA and CDR2 is SQIVND (reference sequence). The CDR3 totals 12 residues. CDR3 sequence reads: CASSIGEAQAFF. The CDR3 DNA follows: TGTGCCAGTAGTATAGGGGAGGCACAAGCTTTCTTT.

The chain combines TRBV9 with TRBJ2-7, with D tentatively TRBD1 (5 bases). This CDR3 has 14 amino acids. Germline CDR1 is SGDLS and CDR2 is YYNGEE. The V end lost 0 bases, the J end lost 3 bases, and 10 bases lay between the germline ends. DNA of the CDR3: TGTGCCAGCAGCGTAGCTAATAGGGGCTACGAGCAGTACTTC. Residues: CASSVANRGYEQYF. Full variable domain (rest looked up from reference TRBV9 and TRBJ2-7): DSGVTQTPKHLITATGQRVTLRCSPRSGDLSVYWYQQSLDQGLQFLIQYYNGEERAKGNILERFSAQQFPDLHSELNLSSLELGDSALYFCASSVANRGYEQYFGPGTRLTVT.

This sequence joins TRBV12-2 and TRBJ2-2; the table's TRBD2 call for D was not verified on the DNA. TRBV12-2 is tagged as a pseudogene. The length of the CDR3 is 21 residues. CDR3 DNA sequence: TGTGCAAGTCGCCCCGGTCCGCATCCAAGACTAGCGGGAGAGGTCACCGGGGAGCTGTTTTTT. Translating gives CASRPGPHPRLAGEVTGELFF.

The CDR3 spells CASTFARTTSEAFF. The DNA for the CDR3 is TGTGCCAGCACCTTCGCACGGACAACCTCAGAAGCTTTCTTT. The gene calls are TRBV28 and TRBJ1-1; perhaps TRBD1 as D (5 bases). The CDR3 runs 14 residues. Germline CDR1 reads MDHEN; CDR2 reads SYDVKM. The germline V and J ends were trimmed by 7 bases and 8 bases, with 20 bases remaining between them.